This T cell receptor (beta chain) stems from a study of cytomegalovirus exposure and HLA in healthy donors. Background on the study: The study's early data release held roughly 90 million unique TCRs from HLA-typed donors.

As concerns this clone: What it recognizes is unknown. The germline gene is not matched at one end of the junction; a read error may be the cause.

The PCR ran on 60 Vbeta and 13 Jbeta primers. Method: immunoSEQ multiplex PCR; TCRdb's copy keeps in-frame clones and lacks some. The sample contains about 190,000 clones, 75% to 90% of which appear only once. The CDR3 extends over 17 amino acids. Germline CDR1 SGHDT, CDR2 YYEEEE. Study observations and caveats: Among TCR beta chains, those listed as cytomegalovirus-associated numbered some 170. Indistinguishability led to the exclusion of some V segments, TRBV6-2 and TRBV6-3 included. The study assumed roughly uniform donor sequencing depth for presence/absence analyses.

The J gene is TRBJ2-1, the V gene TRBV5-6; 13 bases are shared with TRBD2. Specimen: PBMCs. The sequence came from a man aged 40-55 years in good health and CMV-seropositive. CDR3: CAISLAVLAGGQDEQFF. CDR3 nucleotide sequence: TGTGCCATCAGCTTGGCCGTACTAGCGGGGGGGCAGGATGAGCAGTTCTTC.